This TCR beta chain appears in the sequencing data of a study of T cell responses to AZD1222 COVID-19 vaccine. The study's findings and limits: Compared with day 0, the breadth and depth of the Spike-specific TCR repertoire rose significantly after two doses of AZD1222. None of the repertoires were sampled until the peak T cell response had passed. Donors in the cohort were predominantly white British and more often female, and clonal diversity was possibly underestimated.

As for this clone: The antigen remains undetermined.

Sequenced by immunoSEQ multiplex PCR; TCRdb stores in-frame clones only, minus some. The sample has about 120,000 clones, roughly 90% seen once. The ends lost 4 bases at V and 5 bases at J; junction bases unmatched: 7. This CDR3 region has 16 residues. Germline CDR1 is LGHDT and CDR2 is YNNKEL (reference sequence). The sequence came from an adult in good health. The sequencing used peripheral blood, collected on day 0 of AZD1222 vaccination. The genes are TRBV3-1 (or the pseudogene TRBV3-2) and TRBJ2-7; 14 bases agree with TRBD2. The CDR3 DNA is TGTGCCAGCAGCCGAGGTGGGACTAGCGGGGGCGACGAGCAGTACTTC. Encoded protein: CASSRGGTSGGDEQYF.